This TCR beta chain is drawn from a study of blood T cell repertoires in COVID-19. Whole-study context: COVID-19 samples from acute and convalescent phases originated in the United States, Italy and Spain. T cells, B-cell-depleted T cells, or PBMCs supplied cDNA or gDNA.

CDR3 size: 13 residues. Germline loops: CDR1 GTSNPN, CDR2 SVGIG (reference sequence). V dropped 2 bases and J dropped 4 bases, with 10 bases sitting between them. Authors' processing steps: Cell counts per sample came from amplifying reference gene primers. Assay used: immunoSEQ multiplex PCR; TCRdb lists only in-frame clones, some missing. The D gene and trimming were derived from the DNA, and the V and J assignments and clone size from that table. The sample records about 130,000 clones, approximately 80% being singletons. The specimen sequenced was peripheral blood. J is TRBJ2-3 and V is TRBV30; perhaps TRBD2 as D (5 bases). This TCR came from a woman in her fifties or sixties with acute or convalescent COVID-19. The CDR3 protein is CAWSTRGADTQYF. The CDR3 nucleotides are TGTGCCTGGAGTACCCGGGGAGCAGATACGCAGTATTTT.